The clone carrying this T cell receptor (beta chain) was recorded once. This is likely a read error, given that the CDR3 carries no conserved phenylalanine or tryptophan at its end. This sample was taken from a study of tumor-infiltrating lymphocytes in primary liver carcinoma. The V gene lost 3 bases and the J gene lost 7 bases, with 18 bases spanning the gap. The CDR3 covers 15 residues. Germline assignment: CDR1 ENHRY and CDR2 SYGVKD. The study co-extracted DNA and RNA from about 20-30 mg of unsorted bulk tissue. Surgical resection treated primary liver carcinoma in the patients. HBV chronically infected the treatment-naive patients. Synthesis of TCR beta cDNA was carried out from around 540 ng total RNA with a constant-region primer. Library construction for TCR beta comprised three nested multiplex PCR rounds performed with slightly modified ARM-PCR. Researchers ran the first two PCR rounds for ten to eleven cycles each with TRBV1-TRBV30 forward primers and a C-beta reverse primer. TCRdb ran MiXCR on the multiplex PCR reads and lists one entry per CDR3 protein. The table lists 100,000 or so distinct CDR3 sequences, roughly 80% of them singletons, with approximately 20% in the top ten.

The rearrangement joins TRBV10-3 to TRBJ2-5; D is possibly TRBD2 (6 bases). This receptor was identified in a man in his forties with primary liver carcinoma and hepatitis B virus infection. The sample taken for sequencing was liver tumor tissue from sampling region 3. Subset described: tumor region T3, left-lateral pole. CDR3 loop: CAISDREKGMGTQYL. In nucleotides, the CDR3 is TGTGCCATCAGTGACCGGGAGAAGGGGATGGGGACCCAGTACTTA.